Listed here is a single T cell receptor (beta chain). The CDR3 is 15 residues long. The V and J ends lost 7 bases and 5 bases, in that order; junction bases with no gene match: 10. The germline gives CDR1 MNHEY, CDR2 SVGAGI. Some clones are missing from TCRdb's copy, which holds only in-frame ones; the method was immunoSEQ multiplex PCR. This sample has 68,000 or so clones; under 95% occur once, and the top ten carry approximately 1.5%. This entry comes from a study of T cell changes during pregnancy in multiple sclerosis. The specimen was peripheral blood, collected in the second trimester of pregnancy. The TCR comes from a female donor in good health, enrolled as a control in a pregnancy study. The chain links TRBV6-5 to TRBJ2-5, with 10 bases identical to TRBD2. CDR3 region: CASMGGLAIDETQYF. DNA for the CDR3: TGTGCCAGCATGGGGGGACTAGCGATTGATGAGACCCAGTACTTC.